These 16 T cell receptor beta chains were all obtained from the same sample, sequenced in a study of T cells expressing NK-cell markers. TCRdb reprocessed the 5' RACE reads; each CDR3 protein has one entry and no DNA is given. This sample's clone table lists some 410,000 distinct CDR3 sequences. Sequencing input: blood T cells: a sorted CD56 or NKG2C T cell subset, CD4+ or CD8+ T cells, or bulk PBMC T cells (not recorded which). All receptors come from a woman aged 18 to 75 in good health.

The chain joins TRBV19 to TRBJ1-5. The germline CDR1 and CDR2 sequences are LNHDA and SQIVND (reference sequence). This CDR3 region has 15 residues. The CDR3 sequence: CASSIGRYSNQPQHF.

The chain recombines TRBV20-1 with TRBJ2-5; TCRdb indicates TRBD2, and absent DNA this call remains unverified. The CDR3 runs to 15 residues. CDR1 is DFQATT, CDR2 SNEGSKA, per germline (reference sequence). The CDR3 here is CSALPSSGDQETQYF.

The CDR3 protein is CASRPNRVLNQPQHF. The V and J genes are TRBV6-1 and TRBJ1-5; without DNA, the TCRdb call of TRBD1 cannot be checked. CDR1 and CDR2 (germline): MNHNS, SASEGT. This CDR3 contains 15 residues.

The chain employs TRBV9 and TRBJ2-7; there is no DNA to check the TCRdb D call of TRBD1. Germline-derived CDR1 and CDR2 are SGDLS and YYNGEE. This CDR3 spans 14 amino acids. CDR3 region: CASSITGDPYEQYF. The full variable domain, its missing parts supplied by reference TRBV9 and TRBJ2-7, is DSGVTQTPKHLITATGQRVTLRCSPRSGDLSVYWYQQSLDQGLQFLIQYYNGEERAKGNILERFSAQQFPDLHSELNLSSLELGDSALYFCASSITGDPYEQYFGPGTRLTVT.

The chain couples TRBV12-3 or TRBV12-4 to TRBJ1-2; as DNA is missing, the TRBD1 call by TCRdb cannot be tested. This CDR3 spans 13 amino acids. CDR3 region: CASGPPGRRGYTF.

The chain employs TRBV12-3 or TRBV12-4 and TRBJ2-1; without DNA, the TCRdb call of TRBD1 cannot be checked. This CDR3 is built from 14 residues. This chain's CDR3 is CASIQGPLYNEQFF.

The rearrangement uses TRBV29-1 and TRBJ2-7. The CDR3 consists of 11 residues. Per the germline V gene, CDR1 is SQVTM and CDR2 is ANQGSEA. CDR3 sequence reads: CSVESRNEQYF.

The chain links TRBV3-1 to TRBJ2-7. This CDR3 is built from 14 residues. Germline V gives CDR1 LGHDT, CDR2 YNNKEL (reference sequence). The CDR3 here is CASSQAGFRGEQYF.

The rearrangement links TRBV20-1 to TRBJ2-1. Germline values: CDR1 DFQATT, CDR2 SNEGSKA (reference sequence). This CDR3 comprises 11 residues. CDR3 protein: CSASVRNEQFF.

This sequence joins TRBV12-3 or TRBV12-4 and TRBJ2-1; lacking DNA, the TRBD2 call made by TCRdb goes unchecked. The CDR3 contains 16 residues. CDR3 residues: CASRVRTSGNYNEQFF.

V usage is TRBV20-1 and J usage is TRBJ2-5; TCRdb names TRBD1, which stays unverified in the absence of DNA. The CDR3 consists of 15 residues. CDR1 and CDR2 (germline): DFQATT, SNEGSKA (reference sequence). This CDR3 is CSARRARGSFETQYF.

The chain recombines TRBV19 with TRBJ2-1; TCRdb proposes TRBD2, but this gene call is untestable without DNA. CDR1 and CDR2 from the germline V gene are LNHDA and SQIVND (reference sequence). The CDR3 spans 15 residues. CDR3 amino acids: CASSIWLAGANEQFF.

This sequence joins TRBV6-1 and TRBJ1-1; TCRdb gives TRBD1 as the D gene, but with no DNA this cannot be confirmed. Germline V gene data show CDR1 as MNHNS and CDR2 as SASEGT. The CDR3 covers 14 residues. The CDR3: CASSPGTKNTEAFF.

The chain has TRBV7-2 and TRBJ2-5. This CDR3 spans 14 amino acids. Germline V gene sequence: CDR1 SGHTA, CDR2 FQGNSA. CDR3 amino acids: CASSLRQFQETQYF.

CDR3 in amino acids: CASSPGTGSAYTEAFF. This chain uses TRBV5-1 with TRBJ1-1; TCRdb names TRBD1, which stays unverified in the absence of DNA. The CDR3 extends over 16 amino acids. CDR1 is SGHRS, CDR2 YFSETQ, per germline. The full variable domain, with the rest looked up from reference TRBV5-1 and TRBJ1-1, is KAGVTQTPRYLIKTRGQQVTLSCSPISGHRSVSWYQQTPGQGLQFLFEYFSETQRNKGNFPGRFSGRQFSNSRSEMNVSTLELGDSALYLCASSPGTGSAYTEAFFGQGTRLTVV.

The CDR3: CAIITDGQYGYTF. This chain uses TRBV10-3 with TRBJ1-2. Germline CDR1 is ENHRY and CDR2 is SYGVKD. The length of the CDR3 is 13 residues.